This T cell receptor beta chain derives from a study of shared clonotypes between healthy human individuals. The CDR3 runs to 14 residues. V shed 2 bases and J shed 6 bases, with 11 bases lying between them. Germline lookup yields CDR1 SGHTA and CDR2 FQGTGA. The protocol was immunoSEQ multiplex PCR, while the TCRdb copy is restricted to in-frame clones and leaves out a portion. The sample has millions of clones, 85% to 95% seen once. The donors, healthy adults who were HIV-negative, had experienced no recent acute infections or vaccinations. Sequences were obtained from naive CD4+ T cells sorted from blood. Sample subset: CD45RA+ positively selected. The receptor's source is a man aged 18 to 30 in good health. The chain has TRBV7-3 and TRBJ2-1; D call uncertain. Here the CDR3 DNA reads TGTGCCAGCAGCTTATCCGGCATTATCAATGAGCAGTTCTTC. As protein: CASSLSGIINEQFF.